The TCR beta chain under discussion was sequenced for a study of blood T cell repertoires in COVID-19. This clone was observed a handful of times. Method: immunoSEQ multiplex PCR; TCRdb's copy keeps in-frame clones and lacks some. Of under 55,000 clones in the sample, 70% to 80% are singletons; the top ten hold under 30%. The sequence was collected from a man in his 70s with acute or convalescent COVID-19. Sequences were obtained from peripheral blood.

CDR3 coding DNA: TGTGCCAGCAGCTTAGAAAGCGGGGGGTCCTACAATGAGCAGTTCTTC. It is translated as CASSLESGGSYNEQFF. The chain couples TRBV7-2 to TRBJ2-1; TRBD2 matches at 9 bases. V lost 1 base and J lost 1; bases outside the gene matches: 2. This CDR3 is built from 16 residues. The germline V gene has CDR1 SGHTA and CDR2 FQGNSA.